A single TCR beta chain is shown here with its context. Assay used: immunoSEQ multiplex PCR; TCRdb lists only in-frame clones, some missing. The top ten clones hold more than 10% of a sample with approximately 89,000 clones, over 80% of them seen once. Autologous stem cell transplantation was followed by relapse in every patient, and brentuximab vedotin exposure varied. This record comes from a study of PD-1 blockade in classical Hodgkin lymphoma. CDR3 size: 14 residues. Trimming removed 0 bases at V and 3 bases at J, with 5 bases between. The germline V gene encodes CDR1 SGHVS and CDR2 FQNEAQ. The specimen comprised peripheral blood mononuclear cells (PBMCs), sampled at baseline. The chain couples TRBV7-8 to TRBJ2-2; D is uncertain. The source is a human donor with classical Hodgkin lymphoma. The chain's CDR3 is CASSLALYTGELFF. The CDR3 DNA reads TGTGCCAGCAGCTTAGCACTGTACACCGGGGAGCTGTTTTTT.